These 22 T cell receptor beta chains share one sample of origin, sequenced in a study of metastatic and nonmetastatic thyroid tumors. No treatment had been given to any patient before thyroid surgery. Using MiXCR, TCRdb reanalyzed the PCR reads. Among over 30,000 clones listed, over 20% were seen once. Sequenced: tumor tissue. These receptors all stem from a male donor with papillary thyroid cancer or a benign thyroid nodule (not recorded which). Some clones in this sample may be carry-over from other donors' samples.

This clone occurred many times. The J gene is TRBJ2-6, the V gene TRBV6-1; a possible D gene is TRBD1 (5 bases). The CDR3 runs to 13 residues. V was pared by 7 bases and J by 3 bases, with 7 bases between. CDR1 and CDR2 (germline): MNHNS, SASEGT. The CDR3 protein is CASKGYGANVLTF. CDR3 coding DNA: TGTGCCAGCAAGGGGTATGGGGCCAACGTCCTGACTTTC.

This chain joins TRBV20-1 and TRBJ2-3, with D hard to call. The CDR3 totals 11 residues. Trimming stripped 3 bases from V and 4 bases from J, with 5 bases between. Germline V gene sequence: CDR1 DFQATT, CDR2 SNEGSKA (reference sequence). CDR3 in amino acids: CSARFADTQYF. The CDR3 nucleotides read TGCAGTGCTAGGTTTGCAGATACGCAGTATTTT.

In DNA form, the CDR3 reads TGCGCCAGCAGCCAAGGGTGGGGCGGCGGCTCCTACGAGCAGTACTTC. Amino acids: CASSQGWGGGSYEQYF. V gene TRBV4-1 combines with J gene TRBJ2-7; D is possibly TRBD1 (5 bases). This CDR3 is built from 16 residues. CDR1 is MGHRA and CDR2 is YSYEKL in the germline V gene. The V end was cut by 1 base, the J end by 0 bases, with 13 bases between.

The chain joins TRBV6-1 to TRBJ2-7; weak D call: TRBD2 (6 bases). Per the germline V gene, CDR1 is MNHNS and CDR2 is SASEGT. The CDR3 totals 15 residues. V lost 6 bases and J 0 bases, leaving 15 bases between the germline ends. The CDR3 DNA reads TGTGCCAGCAGCCTAGGTGGGAGGAGCTCCTACGAGCAGTACTTC. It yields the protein CASSLGGRSSYEQYF.

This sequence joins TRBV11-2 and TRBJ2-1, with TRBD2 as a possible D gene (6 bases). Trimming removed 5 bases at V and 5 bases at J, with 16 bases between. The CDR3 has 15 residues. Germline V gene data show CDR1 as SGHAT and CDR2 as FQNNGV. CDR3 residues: CASSPPGSTDNEQFF. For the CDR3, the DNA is TGTGCCAGCAGCCCCCCCGGGAGTACCGACAATGAGCAGTTCTTC.

As DNA, the CDR3 is TGTGCCAGCATGTCGGGGGGGTGTGAGCAGTTCTTC. This gives the protein CASMSGGCEQFF. V is TRBV7-8 and J is TRBJ2-1, with TRBD2 identical over 8 bases. From germline, CDR1 is SGHVS and CDR2 FQNEAQ. V shed 7 bases, J shed 9 bases, and the junction held 5 bases outside the gene matches. The CDR3 has 12 residues.

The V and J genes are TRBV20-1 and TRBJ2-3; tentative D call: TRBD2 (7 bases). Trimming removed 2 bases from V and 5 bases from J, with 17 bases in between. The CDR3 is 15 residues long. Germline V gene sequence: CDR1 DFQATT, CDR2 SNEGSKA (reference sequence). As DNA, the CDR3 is TGCAGTGCTAGAAGTAAGGGGGAGGGCAAAGATACGCAGTATTTT. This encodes CSARSKGEGKDTQYF.

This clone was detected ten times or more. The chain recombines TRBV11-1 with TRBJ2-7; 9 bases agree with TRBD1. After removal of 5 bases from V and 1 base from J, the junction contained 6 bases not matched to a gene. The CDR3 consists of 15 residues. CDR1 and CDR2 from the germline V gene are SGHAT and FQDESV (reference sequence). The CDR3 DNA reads TGTGCCAGCAGCCGTCTGGGGACAGGGTCCTACGAGCAGTACTTC. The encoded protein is CASSRLGTGSYEQYF.

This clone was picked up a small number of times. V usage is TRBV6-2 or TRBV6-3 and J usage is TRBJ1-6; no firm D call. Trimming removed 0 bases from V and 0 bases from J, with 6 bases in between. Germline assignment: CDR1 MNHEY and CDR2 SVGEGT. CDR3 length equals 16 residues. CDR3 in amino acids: CASSYSSGSYNSPLHF. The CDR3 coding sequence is TGTGCCAGCAGTTACTCCTCGGGCTCCTATAATTCACCCCTCCACTTT.

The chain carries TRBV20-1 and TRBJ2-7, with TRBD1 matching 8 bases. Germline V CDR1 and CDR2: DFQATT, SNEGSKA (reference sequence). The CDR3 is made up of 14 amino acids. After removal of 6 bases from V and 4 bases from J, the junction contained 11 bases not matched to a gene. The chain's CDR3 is CSAHGQGNIYEQYF. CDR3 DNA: TGCAGTGCACATGGACAGGGTAATATTTACGAGCAGTACTTC.

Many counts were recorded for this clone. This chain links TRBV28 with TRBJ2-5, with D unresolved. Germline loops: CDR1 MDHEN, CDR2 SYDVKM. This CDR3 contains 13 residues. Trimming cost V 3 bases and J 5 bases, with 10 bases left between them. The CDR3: CASSLSDEETQYF. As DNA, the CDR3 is TGTGCCAGCAGTTTGAGCGACGAGGAGACCCAGTACTTC. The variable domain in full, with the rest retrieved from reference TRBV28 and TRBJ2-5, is DVKVTQSSRYLVKRTGEKVFLECVQDMDHENMFWYRQDPGLGLRLIYFSYDVKMKEKGDIPEGYSVSREKKERFSLILESASTNQTSMYLCASSLSDEETQYFGPGTRLLVL.

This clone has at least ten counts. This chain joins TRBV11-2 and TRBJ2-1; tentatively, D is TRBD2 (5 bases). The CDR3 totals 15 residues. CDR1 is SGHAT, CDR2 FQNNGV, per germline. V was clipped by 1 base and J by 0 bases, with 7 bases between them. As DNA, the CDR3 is TGTGCCAGCAGCTTAGCGGGAATCTCCTACAATGAGCAGTTCTTC. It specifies CASSLAGISYNEQFF.

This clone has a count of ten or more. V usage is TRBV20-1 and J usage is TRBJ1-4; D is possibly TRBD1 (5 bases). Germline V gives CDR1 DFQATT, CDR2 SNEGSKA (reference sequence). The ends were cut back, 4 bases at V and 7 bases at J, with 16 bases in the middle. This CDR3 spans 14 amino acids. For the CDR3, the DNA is TGCAGTGCTAATCGGTTGTCAGGGACTGAAAAACTGTTTTTT. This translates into CSANRLSGTEKLFF.

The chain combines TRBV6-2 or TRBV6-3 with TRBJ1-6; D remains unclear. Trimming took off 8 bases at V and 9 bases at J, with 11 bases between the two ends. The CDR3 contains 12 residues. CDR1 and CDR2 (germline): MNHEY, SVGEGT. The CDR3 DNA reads TGTGCCAGCGCTGACGGGTGTTCACCCCTCCACTTT. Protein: CASADGCSPLHF.

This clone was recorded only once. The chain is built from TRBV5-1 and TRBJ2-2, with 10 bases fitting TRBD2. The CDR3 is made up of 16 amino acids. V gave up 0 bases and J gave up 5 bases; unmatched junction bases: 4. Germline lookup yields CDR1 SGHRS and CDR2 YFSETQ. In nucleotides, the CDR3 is TGCGCCAGCAGCTTGGCCCCGGGACTAGCGACCGGGGAGCTGTTTTTT. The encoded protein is CASSLAPGLATGELFF.

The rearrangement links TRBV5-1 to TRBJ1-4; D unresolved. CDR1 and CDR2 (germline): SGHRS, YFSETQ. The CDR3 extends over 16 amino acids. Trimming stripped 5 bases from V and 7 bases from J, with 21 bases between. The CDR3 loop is CASRVGVRQDGEKLFF. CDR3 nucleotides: TGCGCCAGCAGGGTTGGGGTAAGGCAGGATGGTGAAAAACTGTTTTTT.

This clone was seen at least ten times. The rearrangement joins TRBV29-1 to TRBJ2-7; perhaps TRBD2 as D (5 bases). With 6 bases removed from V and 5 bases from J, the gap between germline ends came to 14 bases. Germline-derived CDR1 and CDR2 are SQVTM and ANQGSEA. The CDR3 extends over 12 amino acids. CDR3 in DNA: TGCAGCGTAGCGAGGGCCAGCGACGAGCAGTACTTC. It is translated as CSVARASDEQYF.

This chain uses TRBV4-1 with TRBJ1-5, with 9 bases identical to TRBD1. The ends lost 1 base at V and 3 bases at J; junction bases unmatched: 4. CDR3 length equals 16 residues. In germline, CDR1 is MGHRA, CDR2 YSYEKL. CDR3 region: CASSQGGTGLNQPQHF. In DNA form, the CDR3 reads TGCGCCAGCAGCCAAGGAGGGACAGGGCTCAATCAGCCCCAGCATTTT.

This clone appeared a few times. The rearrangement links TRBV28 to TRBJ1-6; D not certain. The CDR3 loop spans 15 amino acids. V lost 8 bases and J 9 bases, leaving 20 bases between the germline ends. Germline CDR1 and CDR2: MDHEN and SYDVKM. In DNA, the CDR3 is TGTGCCAGCCAGCTAGGCCACAACATCGGTTCACCCCTCCACTTT. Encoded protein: CASQLGHNIGSPLHF.

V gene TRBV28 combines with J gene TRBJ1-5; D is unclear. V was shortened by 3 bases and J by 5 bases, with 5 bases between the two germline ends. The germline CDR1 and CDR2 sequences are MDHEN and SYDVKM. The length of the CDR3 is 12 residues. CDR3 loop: CASSLGYQPQHF. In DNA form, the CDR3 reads TGTGCCAGCAGTTTGGGTTATCAGCCCCAGCATTTT.

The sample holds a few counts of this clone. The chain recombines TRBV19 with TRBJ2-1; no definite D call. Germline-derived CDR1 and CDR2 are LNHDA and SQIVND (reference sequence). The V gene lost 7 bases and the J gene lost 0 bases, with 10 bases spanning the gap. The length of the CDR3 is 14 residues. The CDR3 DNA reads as TGTGCCAGTATGGTGGGTAGCTCCTACAATGAGCAGTTCTTC. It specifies CASMVGSSYNEQFF. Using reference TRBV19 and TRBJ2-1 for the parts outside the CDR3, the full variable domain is DGGITQSPKYLFRKEGQNVTLSCEQNLNHDAMYWYRQDPGQGLRLIYYSQIVNDFQKGDIAEGYSVSREKKESFPLTVTSAQKNPTAFYLCASMVGSSYNEQFFGPGTRLTVL.

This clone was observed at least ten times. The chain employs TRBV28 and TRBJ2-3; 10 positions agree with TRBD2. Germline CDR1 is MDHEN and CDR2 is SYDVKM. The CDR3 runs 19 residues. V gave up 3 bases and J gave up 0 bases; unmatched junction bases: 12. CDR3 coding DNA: TGTGCCAGCAGTTTTTCCCCTCTAGCGGGAGAAATTAGCACAGATACGCAGTATTTT. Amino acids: CASSFSPLAGEISTDTQYF.